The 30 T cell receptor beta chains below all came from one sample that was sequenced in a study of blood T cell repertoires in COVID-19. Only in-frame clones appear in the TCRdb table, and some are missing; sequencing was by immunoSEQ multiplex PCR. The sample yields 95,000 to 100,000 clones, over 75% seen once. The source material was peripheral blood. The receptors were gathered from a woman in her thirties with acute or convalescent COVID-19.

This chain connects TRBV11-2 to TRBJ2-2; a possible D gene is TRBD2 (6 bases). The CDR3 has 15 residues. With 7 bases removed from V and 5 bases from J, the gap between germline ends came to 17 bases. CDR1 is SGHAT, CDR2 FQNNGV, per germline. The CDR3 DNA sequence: TGTGCCAGCACCCTCCAGGGCAGCGGGACCGGGGAGCTGTTTTTT. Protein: CASTLQGSGTGELFF.

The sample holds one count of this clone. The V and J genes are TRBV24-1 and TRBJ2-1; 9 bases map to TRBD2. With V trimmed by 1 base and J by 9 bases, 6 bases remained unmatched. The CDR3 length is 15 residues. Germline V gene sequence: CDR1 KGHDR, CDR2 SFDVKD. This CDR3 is CATSDLKAGGSEQFF. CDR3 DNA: TGTGCCACCAGTGATTTAAAAGCGGGGGGAAGTGAGCAGTTCTTC.

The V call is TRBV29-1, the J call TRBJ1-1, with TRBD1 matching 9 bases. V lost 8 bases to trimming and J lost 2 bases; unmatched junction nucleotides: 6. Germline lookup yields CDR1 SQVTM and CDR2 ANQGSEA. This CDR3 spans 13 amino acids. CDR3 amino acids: CSSDRGDNTEAFF. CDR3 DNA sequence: TGCAGCTCGGACAGGGGAGATAACACTGAAGCTTTCTTT.

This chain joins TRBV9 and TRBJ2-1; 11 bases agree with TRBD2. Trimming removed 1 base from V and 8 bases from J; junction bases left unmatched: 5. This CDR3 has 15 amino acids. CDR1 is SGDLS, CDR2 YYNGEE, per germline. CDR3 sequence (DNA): TGTGCCAGCAGCGTACTAGCGGGGGGCGCCGATGAGCAGTTCTTC. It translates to CASSVLAGGADEQFF.

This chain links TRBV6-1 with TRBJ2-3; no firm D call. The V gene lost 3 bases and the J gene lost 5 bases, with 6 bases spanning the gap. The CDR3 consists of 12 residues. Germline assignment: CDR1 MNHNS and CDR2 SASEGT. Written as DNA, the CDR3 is TGTGCCAGCAGTGAGTCCAGAGATACGCAGTATTTT. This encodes CASSESRDTQYF.

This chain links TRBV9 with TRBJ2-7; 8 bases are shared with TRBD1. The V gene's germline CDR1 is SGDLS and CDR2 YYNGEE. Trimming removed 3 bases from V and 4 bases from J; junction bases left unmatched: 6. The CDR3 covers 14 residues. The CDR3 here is CASSARDRYYEQYF. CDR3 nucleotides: TGTGCCAGCAGCGCCCGGGACAGGTATTACGAGCAGTACTTC.

In DNA, the CDR3 is TGTGCCAGCAGGGCAGGGCGTGAGAGCACTGAAGCTTTCTTT. Encoded protein: CASRAGRESTEAFF. This sequence joins TRBV2 and TRBJ1-1, with D possibly matching TRBD1 (5 bases). CDR3 length: 14 residues. The germline V and J ends were trimmed by 6 bases and 4 bases, with 15 bases remaining between them. CDR1 SNHLY and CDR2 FYNNEI come from the germline V gene.

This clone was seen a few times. Written as DNA, the CDR3 is TGTGCCAGTTCTACAGGGGGCCGGACCTATAATTCACCCCTCCACTTT. This sequence encodes CASSTGGRTYNSPLHF. This chain uses TRBV7-7 with TRBJ1-6; 9 bases agree with TRBD1. This CDR3 is 16 amino acids long. J was trimmed by 2 bases and V by 9 bases; bases with no gene match: 8. The germline V gene has CDR1 SSHAT and CDR2 FNYEAQ (reference sequence). The full variable domain, with the rest looked up from reference TRBV7-7 and TRBJ1-6, is GAGVSQSPRYKVTKRGQDVTLRCDPISSHATLYWYQQALGQGPEFLTYFNYEAQPDKSGLPSDRFSAERPEGSISTLTIQRTEQRDSAMYRCASSTGGRTYNSPLHFGNGTRLTVT.

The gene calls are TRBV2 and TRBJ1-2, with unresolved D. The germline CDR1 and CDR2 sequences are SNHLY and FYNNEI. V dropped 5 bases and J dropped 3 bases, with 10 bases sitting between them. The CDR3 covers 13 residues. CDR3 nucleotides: TGTGCCAGCAGTAGGGAGGAGGACTATGGCTACACCTTC. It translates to CASSREEDYGYTF.

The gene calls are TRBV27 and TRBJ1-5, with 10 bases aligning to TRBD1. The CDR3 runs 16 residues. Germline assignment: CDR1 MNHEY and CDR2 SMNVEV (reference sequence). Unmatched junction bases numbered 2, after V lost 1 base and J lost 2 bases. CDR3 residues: CASSLLGTGGNQPQHF. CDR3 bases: TGTGCCAGCAGTTTATTAGGGACAGGGGGCAATCAGCCCCAGCATTTT.

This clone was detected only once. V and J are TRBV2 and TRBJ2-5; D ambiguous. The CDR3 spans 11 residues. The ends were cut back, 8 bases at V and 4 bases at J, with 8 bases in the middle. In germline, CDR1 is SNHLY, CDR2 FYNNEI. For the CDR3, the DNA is TGTGCCAGCGGCCCTTCAGAGACCCAGTACTTC. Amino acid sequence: CASGPSETQYF. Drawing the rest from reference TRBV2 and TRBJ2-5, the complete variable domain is EPEVTQTPSHQVTQMGQEVILRCVPISNHLYFYWYRQILGQKVEFLVSFYNNEISEKSEIFDDQFSVERPDGSNFTLKIRSTKLEDSAMYFCASGPSETQYFGPGTRLLVL.

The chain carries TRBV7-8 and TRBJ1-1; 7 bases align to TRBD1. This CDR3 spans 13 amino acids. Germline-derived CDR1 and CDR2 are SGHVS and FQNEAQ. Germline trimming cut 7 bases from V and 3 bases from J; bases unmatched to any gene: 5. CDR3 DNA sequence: TGTGCCAGCACTTGGGACAGAGACACTGAAGCTTTCTTT. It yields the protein CASTWDRDTEAFF.

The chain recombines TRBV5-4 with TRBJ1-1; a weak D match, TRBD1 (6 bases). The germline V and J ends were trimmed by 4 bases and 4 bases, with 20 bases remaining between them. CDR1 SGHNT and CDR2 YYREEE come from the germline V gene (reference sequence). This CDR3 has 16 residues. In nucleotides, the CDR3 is TGTGCCAGCAGCCTAGCAGGAGTGGGGGCGAGCACTGAAGCTTTCTTT. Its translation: CASSLAGVGASTEAFF. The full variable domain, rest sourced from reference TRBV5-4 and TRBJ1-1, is ETGVTQSPTHLIKTRGQQVTLRCSSQSGHNTVSWYQQALGQGPQFIFQYYREEENGRGNFPPRFSGLQFPNYSSELNVNALELDDSALYLCASSLAGVGASTEAFFGQGTRLTVV.

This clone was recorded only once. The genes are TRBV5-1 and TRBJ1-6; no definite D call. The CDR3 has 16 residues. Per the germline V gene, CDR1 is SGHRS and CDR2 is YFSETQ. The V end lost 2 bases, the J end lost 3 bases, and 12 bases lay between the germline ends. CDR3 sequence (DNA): TGCGCCAGCAGCTTCACGGTCCCCGACTATAATTCACCCCTCCACTTT. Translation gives CASSFTVPDYNSPLHF.

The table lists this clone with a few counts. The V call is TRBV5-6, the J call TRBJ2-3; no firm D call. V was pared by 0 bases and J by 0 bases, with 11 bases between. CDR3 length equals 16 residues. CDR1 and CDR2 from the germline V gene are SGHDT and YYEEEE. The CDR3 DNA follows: TGTGCCAGCAGCTTGGTAACAGAAGCTAGCACAGATACGCAGTATTTT. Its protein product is CASSLVTEASTDTQYF.

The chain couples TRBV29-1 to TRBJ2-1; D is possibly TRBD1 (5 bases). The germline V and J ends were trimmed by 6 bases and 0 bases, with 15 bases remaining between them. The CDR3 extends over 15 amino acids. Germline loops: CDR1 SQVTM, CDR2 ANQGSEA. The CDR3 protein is CSVDTEKFSYNEQFF. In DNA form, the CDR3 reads TGCAGCGTGGACACGGAGAAATTCTCCTACAATGAGCAGTTCTTC.

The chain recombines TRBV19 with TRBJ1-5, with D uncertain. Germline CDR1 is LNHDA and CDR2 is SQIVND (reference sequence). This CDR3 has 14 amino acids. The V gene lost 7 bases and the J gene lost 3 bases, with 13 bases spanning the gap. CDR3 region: CASTIGGINQPQHF. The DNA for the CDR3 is TGTGCCAGTACCATAGGAGGGATCAATCAGCCCCAGCATTTT.

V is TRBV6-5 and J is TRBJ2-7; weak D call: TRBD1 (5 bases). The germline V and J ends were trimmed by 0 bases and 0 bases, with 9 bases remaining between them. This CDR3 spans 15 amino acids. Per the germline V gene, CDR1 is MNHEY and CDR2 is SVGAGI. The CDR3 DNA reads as TGTGCCAGCAGTTACTCCGGGCAGGGCTCCTACGAGCAGTACTTC. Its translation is CASSYSGQGSYEQYF.

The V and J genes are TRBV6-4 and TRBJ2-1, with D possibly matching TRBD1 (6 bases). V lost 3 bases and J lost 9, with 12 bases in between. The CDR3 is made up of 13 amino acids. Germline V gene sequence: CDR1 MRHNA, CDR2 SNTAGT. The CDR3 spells CASSEGIGGEQFF. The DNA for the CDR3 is TGTGCCAGCAGTGAGGGGATAGGGGGTGAGCAGTTCTTC.

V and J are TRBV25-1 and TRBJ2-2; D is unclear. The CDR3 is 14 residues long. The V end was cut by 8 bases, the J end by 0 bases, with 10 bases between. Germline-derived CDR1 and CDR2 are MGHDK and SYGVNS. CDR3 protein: CASLATPNTGELFF. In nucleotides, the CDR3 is TGTGCCAGCCTTGCGACACCGAACACCGGGGAGCTGTTTTTT. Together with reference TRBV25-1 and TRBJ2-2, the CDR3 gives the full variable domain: EADIYQTPRYLVIGTGKKITLECSQTMGHDKMYWYQQDPGMELHLIHYSYGVNSTEKGDLSSESTVSRIRTEHFPLTLESARPSHTSQYLCASLATPNTGELFFGEGSRLTVL.

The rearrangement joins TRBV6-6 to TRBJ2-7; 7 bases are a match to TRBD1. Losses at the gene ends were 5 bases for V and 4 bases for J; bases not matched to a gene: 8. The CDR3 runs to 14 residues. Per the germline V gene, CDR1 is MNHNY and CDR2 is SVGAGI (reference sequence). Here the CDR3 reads CASSRQGYPYEQYF. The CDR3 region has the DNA TGTGCCAGCAGTCGACAGGGTTATCCGTACGAGCAGTACTTC.

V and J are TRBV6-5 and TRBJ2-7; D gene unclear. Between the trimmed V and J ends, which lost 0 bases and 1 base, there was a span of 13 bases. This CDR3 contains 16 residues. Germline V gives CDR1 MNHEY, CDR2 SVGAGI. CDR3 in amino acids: CASSYSRQATSYEQYF. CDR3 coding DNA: TGTGCCAGCAGTTACTCTAGGCAGGCCACGTCCTACGAGCAGTACTTC.

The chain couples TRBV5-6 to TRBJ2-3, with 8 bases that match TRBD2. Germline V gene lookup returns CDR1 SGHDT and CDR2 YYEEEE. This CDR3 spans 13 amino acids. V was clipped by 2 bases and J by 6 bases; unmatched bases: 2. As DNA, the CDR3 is TGTGCCAGCAGCTTAGCGGGGGATGATACGCAGTATTTT. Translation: CASSLAGDDTQYF.

The CDR3 protein is CASSHRDRVYSPLHF. DNA for the CDR3: TGTGCCAGCAGTCACCGGGACAGGGTTTATTCACCCCTCCACTTT. V gene TRBV28 combines with J gene TRBJ1-6, with TRBD1 identical over 9 bases. Trimming cost V 5 bases and J 8 bases; bases outside gene matches: 7. CDR3 length: 15 amino acids. The germline V gene encodes CDR1 MDHEN and CDR2 SYDVKM.

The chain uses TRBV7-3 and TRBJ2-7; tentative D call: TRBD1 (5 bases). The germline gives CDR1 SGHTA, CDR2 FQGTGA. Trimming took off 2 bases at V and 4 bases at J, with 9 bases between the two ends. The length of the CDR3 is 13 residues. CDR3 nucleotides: TGTGCCAGCAGCTTAGGGGCCCGTTACGAGCAGTACTTC. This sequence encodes CASSLGARYEQYF.

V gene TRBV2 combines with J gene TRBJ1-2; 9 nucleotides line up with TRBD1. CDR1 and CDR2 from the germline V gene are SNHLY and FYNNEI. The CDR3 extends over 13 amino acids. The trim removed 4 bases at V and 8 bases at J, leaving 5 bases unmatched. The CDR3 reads CASSVGTGRGYTF. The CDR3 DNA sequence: TGTGCCAGCAGTGTCGGGACAGGGCGAGGCTACACCTTC. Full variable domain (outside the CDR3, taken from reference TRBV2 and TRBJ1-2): EPEVTQTPSHQVTQMGQEVILRCVPISNHLYFYWYRQILGQKVEFLVSFYNNEISEKSEIFDDQFSVERPDGSNFTLKIRSTKLEDSAMYFCASSVGTGRGYTFGSGTRLTVV.

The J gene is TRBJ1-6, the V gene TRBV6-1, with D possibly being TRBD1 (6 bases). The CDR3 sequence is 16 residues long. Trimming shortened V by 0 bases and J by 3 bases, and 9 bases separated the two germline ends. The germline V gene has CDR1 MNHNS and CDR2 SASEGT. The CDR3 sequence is CASSEAGQFYNSPLHF. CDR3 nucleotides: TGTGCCAGCAGTGAAGCCGGACAGTTCTATAATTCACCCCTCCACTTT.

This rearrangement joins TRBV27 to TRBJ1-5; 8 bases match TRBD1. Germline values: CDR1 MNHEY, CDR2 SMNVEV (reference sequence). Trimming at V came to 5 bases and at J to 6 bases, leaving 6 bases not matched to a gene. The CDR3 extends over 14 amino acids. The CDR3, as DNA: TGTGCCAGCAGTATGGACAGGGCCGGTCAGCCCCAGCATTTT. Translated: CASSMDRAGQPQHF.

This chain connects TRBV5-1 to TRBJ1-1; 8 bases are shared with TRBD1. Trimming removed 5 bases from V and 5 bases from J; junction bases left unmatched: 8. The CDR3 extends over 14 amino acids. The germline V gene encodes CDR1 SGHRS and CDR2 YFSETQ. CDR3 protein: CASRPQTGGTEAFF. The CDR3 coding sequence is TGCGCCAGCAGACCTCAAACAGGGGGGACTGAAGCTTTCTTT.

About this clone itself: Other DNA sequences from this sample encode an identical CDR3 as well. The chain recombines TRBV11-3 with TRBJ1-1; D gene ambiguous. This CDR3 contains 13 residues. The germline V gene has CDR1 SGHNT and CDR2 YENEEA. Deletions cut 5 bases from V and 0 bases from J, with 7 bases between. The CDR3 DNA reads TGTGCCAGCAGCCCTAATATGAACACTGAAGCTTTCTTT. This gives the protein CASSPNMNTEAFF.